Listed below are T cell receptor beta chains from one sample, sequenced in a study of CD8+CD57+ T cells in acquired aplastic anemia. MiXCR, run by TCRdb on the reads, gives a single entry per CDR3 protein. The sample records hundreds of thousands of distinct CDR3 sequences, about a third being singletons. The sample taken for sequencing was sorted CD4+, CD8+, or CD8+CD57+ T cells (not recorded which) from PBMCs. All receptors derive from a human donor with aplastic anemia. Both conserved end residues are part of each CDR3. A D gene is named only where the DNA matches it firmly. Rows give clone size only sometimes, using once, few, many, or a class for an expanded clone.

clone size: .; V gene: TRBV2; D gene: TRBD1; J gene: TRBJ1-2; CDR3 DNA: TGTGCCAGCAGTTACGCTTCGGGACAGACCTACCTCTATGGCTACACCTTC; CDR3 protein: CASSYASGQTYLYGYTF
clone size: .; V gene: TRBV7-8; D gene: .; J gene: TRBJ1-4; CDR3 DNA: TGTGTCAGCAGCTTAGTGGGTGGGATTAATGAAAAACTGTTTTTT; CDR3 protein: CVSSLVGGINEKLFF
clone size: .; V gene: TRBV20-1; D gene: .; J gene: TRBJ1-1; CDR3 DNA: TGCAGTGCTAGTGTTGGCCAGAACACTGAAGCTTTCTTT; CDR3 protein: CSASVGQNTEAFF
clone size: many; V gene: TRBV5-6; D gene: TRBD1; J gene: TRBJ2-7; CDR3 DNA: TGTGCCAGCAGCACCGGGACAGGGCCCAACGAGCAGTACTTC; CDR3 protein: CASSTGTGPNEQYF
clone size: .; V gene: TRBV7-2; D gene: .; J gene: TRBJ1-1; CDR3 DNA: TGTGCCAGCAGCTTAGCTGCAGGATTTATGAACACTGAAGCTTTCTTC; CDR3 protein: CASSLAAGFMNTEAFF
clone size: few; V gene: TRBV19; D gene: .; J gene: TRBJ2-1; CDR3 DNA: TGTGCCAGTGGTATTATGGCGGGACGGCACAATGAGCAGTTCTTC; CDR3 protein: CASGIMAGRHNEQFF
clone size: many; V gene: TRBV19; D gene: TRBD1; J gene: TRBJ2-1; CDR3 DNA: TGTGCCAGTAGTATATTCGGACAGGGGGCTGAGCAGTTCTTC; CDR3 protein: CASSIFGQGAEQFF
clone size: few; V gene: TRBV5-1; D gene: TRBD1; J gene: TRBJ1-6; CDR3 DNA: TGCGCCAGCAGCCTAACGACAGGGGCAAATAATTCACCCCTCCACTTT; CDR3 protein: CASSLTTGANNSPLHF
clone size: .; V gene: TRBV5-1; D gene: TRBD1; J gene: TRBJ2-7; CDR3 DNA: TGCGCCAGCAGCTTGGCGGCAGGGGGCGGCCAAACTTGGGGCGAGCAGTACTTC; CDR3 protein: CASSLAAGGGQTWGEQYF
clone size: many; V gene: TRBV9; D gene: .; J gene: TRBJ2-5; CDR3 DNA: TGTGCCAGCAGCGTAGCCGCGACACACACAGAGACCCAGTACTTC; CDR3 protein: CASSVAATHTETQYF
clone size: many; V gene: TRBV29-1; D gene: .; J gene: TRBJ2-3; CDR3 DNA: TGCAGCGTTGAAGGTCCAGGTGGAACAGATACGCAGTATTTT; CDR3 protein: CSVEGPGGTDTQYF
clone size: many; V gene: TRBV5-5; D gene: TRBD1; J gene: TRBJ1-5; CDR3 DNA: TGTGCCAGCACCGTTACAGGGGGTAGCAATCAGCCCCAGCATTTT; CDR3 protein: CASTVTGGSNQPQHF
clone size: .; V gene: TRBV11-1; D gene: .; J gene: TRBJ2-1; CDR3 DNA: TGTGCCAGCAGCTTAATTGGGTCCAACAATGAGCAGTTCTTC; CDR3 protein: CASSLIGSNNEQFF
clone size: many; V gene: TRBV15; D gene: TRBD1; J gene: TRBJ2-1; CDR3 DNA: TGTGCCACCAGCAGTACCTGGACAGGTCTAAATGAGCAGTTCTTC; CDR3 protein: CATSSTWTGLNEQFF
clone size: many; V gene: TRBV29-1; D gene: TRBD1; J gene: TRBJ1-4; CDR3 DNA: TGCAGCGTTGAAGGTCAGGGGGATGAAAAACTGTTTTTT; CDR3 protein: CSVEGQGDEKLFF
clone size: .; V gene: TRBV5-1; D gene: TRBD1; J gene: TRBJ2-2; CDR3 DNA: TGCGCCAGCGCCAGGGACAGGGTTGGCACCGGGGAGCTGTTTTTT; CDR3 protein: CASARDRVGTGELFF
clone size: .; V gene: TRBV7-6; D gene: .; J gene: TRBJ1-1; CDR3 DNA: TGTGCCAGCAGCTCCTACCAGAAGGCTGAAGCTTTCTTT; CDR3 protein: CASSSYQKAEAFF
clone size: few; V gene: TRBV9; D gene: .; J gene: TRBJ1-4; CDR3 DNA: TGTGCCAGCAGCGTAGAGGCAGGAAATGAAAAACTGTTTTTT; CDR3 protein: CASSVEAGNEKLFF
clone size: few; V gene: TRBV10-3; D gene: .; J gene: TRBJ1-5; CDR3 DNA: TGTGCCATCAGCCAGGGCTATCAGCCCCAGCATTTT; CDR3 protein: CAISQGYQPQHF
clone size: .; V gene: TRBV5-4; D gene: TRBD1; J gene: TRBJ1-2; CDR3 DNA: TGTGCCAGCTCTGCGGACAGGCAGGGTATATCTGGCTACACCTTC; CDR3 protein: CASSADRQGISGYTF
clone size: few; V gene: TRBV27; D gene: TRBD2; J gene: TRBJ2-3; CDR3 DNA: TGTGCCAGCAGTCCATCAGCGGGAGCTAGCACAGATACGCAGTATTTT; CDR3 protein: CASSPSAGASTDTQYF
clone size: .; V gene: TRBV29-1; D gene: .; J gene: TRBJ1-2; CDR3 DNA: TGCAGCCCACGGGGGGACGGGCGGTATGGCTACACCTTC; CDR3 protein: CSPRGDGRYGYTF
clone size: many; V gene: TRBV6-1; D gene: TRBD1; J gene: TRBJ1-2; CDR3 DNA: TGTGCCAGCAGCTGGACAGGTTCCTATGGCTACACCTTC; CDR3 protein: CASSWTGSYGYTF
clone size: .; V gene: TRBV20-1; D gene: TRBD1; J gene: TRBJ1-5; CDR3 DNA: TGCAGTGCTTTATCCGGGACAGGGAGTTCGCGCAATCAGCCCCAGCATTTT; CDR3 protein: CSALSGTGSSRNQPQHF
clone size: many; V gene: TRBV7-3; D gene: .; J gene: TRBJ1-2; CDR3 DNA: TGTGCCAGCAGCTTGCCTTCCAGGATATACGGCTACACCTTC; CDR3 protein: CASSLPSRIYGYTF
clone size: few; V gene: TRBV5-1; D gene: .; J gene: TRBJ2-7; CDR3 DNA: TGCGCCAGCAGCTACCGCTGGACTACCCTTCGCTACGAGCAGTACTTC; CDR3 protein: CASSYRWTTLRYEQYF
clone size: .; V gene: TRBV2; D gene: .; J gene: TRBJ2-5; CDR3 DNA: TGTGCCAGCAAAGGGGGGGTAGGAGAGACCCAGTACTTC; CDR3 protein: CASKGGVGETQYF
clone size: few; V gene: TRBV25-1; D gene: .; J gene: TRBJ1-2; CDR3 DNA: TGTGCCAGCAGTTTCTTCGGACGGACTAACTATGGCTACACCTTC; CDR3 protein: CASSFFGRTNYGYTF
clone size: few; V gene: TRBV5-1; D gene: .; J gene: TRBJ1-2; CDR3 DNA: TGCGCCAGCAGTCCCTGGCTCGGACAGAGCTATGGCTACACCTTC; CDR3 protein: CASSPWLGQSYGYTF
clone size: many; V gene: TRBV19; D gene: .; J gene: TRBJ1-2; CDR3 DNA: TGTGCCACTCTCACGACGTACCCGTATGGCTACACCTTC; CDR3 protein: CATLTTYPYGYTF
clone size: .; V gene: TRBV20-1; D gene: .; J gene: TRBJ2-1; CDR3 DNA: TGCAGTGCACCGACCCTTAGCTCCTACAATGAGCAGTTCTTC; CDR3 protein: CSAPTLSSYNEQFF
clone size: .; V gene: TRBV5-1; D gene: TRBD1; J gene: TRBJ2-2; CDR3 DNA: TGCGCCAGCAACCCGACAGGGGCCGGGGAGCTGTTTTTT; CDR3 protein: CASNPTGAGELFF
clone size: .; V gene: TRBV6-2/TRBV6-3; D gene: TRBD1; J gene: TRBJ1-2; CDR3 DNA: TGTGCCAGCAGTCAGAACACAGGGGGAGCTAACTATGGCTACACCTTC; CDR3 protein: CASSQNTGGANYGYTF
clone size: .; V gene: TRBV6-1; D gene: .; J gene: TRBJ1-1; CDR3 DNA: TGTGCCAGCAGTCGAGCGCTTCATTCGGGCCCTGAAGCTTTCTTT; CDR3 protein: CASSRALHSGPEAFF
clone size: many; V gene: TRBV2; D gene: TRBD2; J gene: TRBJ2-1; CDR3 DNA: TGTGCCAGCAGCGCCGGACTAGCGGGATACAATGAGCAGTTCTTC; CDR3 protein: CASSAGLAGYNEQFF
clone size: .; V gene: TRBV3-1; D gene: .; J gene: TRBJ2-7; CDR3 DNA: TGTGCCAGCAGCCAAGTAGGCGACTACGAGCAGTACTTC; CDR3 protein: CASSQVGDYEQYF
clone size: .; V gene: TRBV24-1; D gene: TRBD1; J gene: TRBJ1-1; CDR3 DNA: TGTGCCACCAGTCGACAGGGAAGCGCTGAAGCTTTCTTT; CDR3 protein: CATSRQGSAEAFF
clone size: .; V gene: TRBV20-1; D gene: .; J gene: TRBJ2-7; CDR3 DNA: TGCAGTGCTAGAGATAGGTCACAGGGCTACGAGCAGTACTTC; CDR3 protein: CSARDRSQGYEQYF
clone size: many; V gene: TRBV2; D gene: .; J gene: TRBJ2-7; CDR3 DNA: TGTGCCAGCAGAGCGATTCCGCCGGGGATCGAGCAGTACTTC; CDR3 protein: CASRAIPPGIEQYF
clone size: few; V gene: TRBV7-2; D gene: .; J gene: TRBJ2-5; CDR3 DNA: TGTGCCAGCAGCCCAGGGGGGGTGGACCAAGAGACCCAGTACTTC; CDR3 protein: CASSPGGVDQETQYF
clone size: many; V gene: TRBV19; D gene: .; J gene: TRBJ2-3; CDR3 DNA: TGTGCCAGTTCCGCCCCGGCCGAGACAGATACGCAGTATTTT; CDR3 protein: CASSAPAETDTQYF
clone size: .; V gene: TRBV30; D gene: .; J gene: TRBJ1-4; CDR3 DNA: TGTGCCTGGAGTGTAAGCGGGCATCGAAGTGAAAAACTGTTTTTT; CDR3 protein: CAWSVSGHRSEKLFF
clone size: few; V gene: TRBV30; D gene: .; J gene: TRBJ1-5; CDR3 DNA: TGTGCCTGGAGTGACGGTTCAGGTCAGCCCCAGCATTTT; CDR3 protein: CAWSDGSGQPQHF
clone size: .; V gene: TRBV20-1; D gene: .; J gene: TRBJ2-1; CDR3 DNA: TGCAGTGCTCGAACTAGTAATGAGCAGTTCTTC; CDR3 protein: CSARTSNEQFF
clone size: .; V gene: TRBV5-1; D gene: TRBD2; J gene: TRBJ2-1; CDR3 DNA: TGCGCCAGCAGCTTTAGCGGGAAGAACAATGAGCAGTTCTTC; CDR3 protein: CASSFSGKNNEQFF
clone size: few; V gene: TRBV30; D gene: .; J gene: TRBJ1-2; CDR3 DNA: TGTGCCTGGAGGCGCAAGGGGTTGGACTATGGCTACACCTTC; CDR3 protein: CAWRRKGLDYGYTF
clone size: many; V gene: TRBV19; D gene: .; J gene: TRBJ1-5; CDR3 DNA: TGTGCCAGTAGTATAGGGTATAGCAATCAGCCCCAGCATTTT; CDR3 protein: CASSIGYSNQPQHF
clone size: many; V gene: TRBV19; D gene: TRBD1; J gene: TRBJ1-2; CDR3 DNA: TGTGCCAGTAGTACAAGACAGGGGGACCATAACTATGGCTACACCTTC; CDR3 protein: CASSTRQGDHNYGYTF
clone size: .; V gene: TRBV30; D gene: TRBD1; J gene: TRBJ1-2; CDR3 DNA: TGTGCCTGGAGTGGAGACAGGGAAACCTATGGCTACACCTTC; CDR3 protein: CAWSGDRETYGYTF
clone size: once; V gene: TRBV30; D gene: .; J gene: TRBJ1-2; CDR3 DNA: TGTGCCTGGAGTAAAGAGGCGGGCGGCTACACCTTC; CDR3 protein: CAWSKEAGGYTF